This T cell receptor (beta chain) is from a study of cytomegalovirus exposure and HLA in healthy donors. Vbeta (60) and Jbeta (13) primers were used in the PCR. The repertoire was sequenced with immunoSEQ multiplex PCR; TCRdb's copy has only in-frame clones and lacks some. Among tens of thousands of clones listed, about two thirds were seen once. CDR3 length equals 15 residues. Germline V gives CDR1 LNHDA, CDR2 SQIVND (reference sequence). Study-level results: Researchers reported from a later analysis that most CMV-associated TCR beta chains appeared HLA-restricted.

Details on this clone: Its target is not known.

Sequenced input: PBMCs. The TCR comes from a human donor in good health. The V call is TRBV19, the J call TRBJ2-5, with TRBD1 matching over 8 bases. The J call may be faulty, since TRBJ2-7 better matches the DNA end. CDR3 in DNA: TGTGCCAGTAGTGCACAAGGGGACAGGACCTACGAGCAGTACTTC. Translation gives CASSAQGDRTYEQYF.